A selection of T cell receptor beta chains follows, all from one sample in a study of cytomegalovirus exposure and HLA in healthy donors. The table came from immunoSEQ multiplex PCR; TCRdb's copy has only in-frame clones and leaves some out. The repertoire consists of under 130,000 clones, with over 75% occurring once and the leading ten covering 8.5% to 10%. Sequencing used PBMCs. These receptors were obtained from a woman aged 40 to 50 in good health and CMV-seropositive. CDR3s include the opening cysteine and the closing phenylalanine or tryptophan. A D gene is named only where the DNA matches it firmly. Clone sizes are given selectively: once, few, many, or a class where the clone is expanded.

d_call j_call v_call clone_size cdr3_nt cdr3_aa
TRBD2 TRBJ2-7 TRBV4-2 NA TGTGCCAGCAGCCCCCCTCGGGCTAGCGGGAGGGTACATTACGAGCAGTACTTC CASSPPRASGRVHYEQYF
NA TRBJ1-1 TRBV4-2 NA TGTGCCAGCAGTCCAGGAGGGGCTGACACTGAAGCTTTCTTT CASSPGGADTEAFF
NA TRBJ1-2 TRBV19 NA TGTGCCAGTAGTATAGAGGGGGCAGAGTTTAACTATGGCTACACCTTC CASSIEGAEFNYGYTF
NA TRBJ1-5 TRBV28 NA TGTGCCAGCAAAACGGGGTTTTATTATGGCAATCAGCCCCAGCATTTT CASKTGFYYGNQPQHF
TRBD2 TRBJ2-5 TRBV5-1 NA TGCGCCAGCAGCTTTAGAGCGGGAGGCGGGGAGACCCAGTACTTC CASSFRAGGGETQYF
TRBD1 TRBJ1-1 TRBV11-2 NA TGTGCCAGCAGCTCCACAGGGGTGAACACTGAAGCTTTCTTT CASSSTGVNTEAFF
TRBD1 TRBJ1-1 TRBV7-6 NA TGTGCCAGCAGCAGCTGGACAGGGGGGAAACCTGAAGCTTTCTTT CASSSWTGGKPEAFF
NA TRBJ2-4 TRBV7-9 NA TGTGCCAGCAGCTTAGATTGGCGGAGAATCGAAAACATTCAGTACTTC CASSLDWRRIENIQYF
NA TRBJ1-2 TRBV6-5 few TGTGCCAGCAGTCCCTCGTCAGGGTTCTATGGCTACACCTTC CASSPSSGFYGYTF
NA TRBJ1-2 TRBV6-6 NA TGTGCCATCAGTGGTGGACAAAACTATGGCTACACCTTC CAISGGQNYGYTF
NA TRBJ2-3 TRBV9 NA TGTGCCAGCAGCGTAGGGGCGAATATGGGCGCAGATACGCAGTATTTT CASSVGANMGADTQYF
NA TRBJ1-2 TRBV28 NA TGTGCCAGCAGTCCCACAGGGTTCCAATATGGCTACACCTTC CASSPTGFQYGYTF
TRBD2 TRBJ2-1 TRBV7-8 NA TGTGCCAGCAGCTTAGCGAGGCTAGCGGGGGTCAATGAGCAGTTCTTC CASSLARLAGVNEQFF
TRBD2 TRBJ2-2 TRBV4-2 few TGTGCCAGCAGCCCTCGGGGAGGGAGAACTAACACCGGGGAGCTGTTTTTT CASSPRGGRTNTGELFF
NA TRBJ2-4 TRBV19 NA TGTGCCAGTAGTGTGAGGGTATCGGGTACCATTCAGTACTTC CASSVRVSGTIQYF
TRBD2 TRBJ2-1 TRBV27 NA TGTGCCAGCAGTTTAGGAGGTAGCGGGGGGATCAATGAGCAGTTCTTC CASSLGGSGGINEQFF
NA TRBJ1-1 TRBV5-4 NA TGTGCCAGCAGCCCAGGCGGGGGAAGGGACACTGAAGCTTTCTTT CASSPGGGRDTEAFF
NA TRBJ1-6 TRBV2 NA TGTGCCAGCAGAGAGGGATCCTATAATTCACCCCTCCACTTT CASREGSYNSPLHF
NA TRBJ2-7 TRBV5-1 NA TGCGCCAGCAGCTTGATATCGAGCGAGCAGTACTTC CASSLISSEQYF
TRBD2 TRBJ2-7 TRBV4-3 NA TGCGCCAGCAGCCAAGATCAAAGCGGGGTATCCTACGAGCAGTACTTC CASSQDQSGVSYEQYF
NA TRBJ1-6 TRBV18 few TGTGCCAGCTCACCACAGAGCTCCTATAATTCACCCCTCCACTTT CASSPQSSYNSPLHF
TRBD1 TRBJ1-1 TRBV9 NA TGTGCCAGCACCCAGACAGGGCGATTGAACACTGAAGCTTTCTTT CASTQTGRLNTEAFF
TRBD2 TRBJ2-7 TRBV7-9 few TGTGCCAGCAGTAGCGGACTAGTAGCGTACGAGCAGTACTTC CASSSGLVAYEQYF
TRBD1 TRBJ2-1 TRBV27 NA TGTGCCAGCAGGAGTACCGGGACAGGTCTCTACAATGAGCAGTTCTTC CASRSTGTGLYNEQFF
NA TRBJ1-2 TRBV7-9 NA TGTGCCAGCAGCCAGCCTATTGGGGGGGCCTCTAACTATGGCTACACCTTC CASSQPIGGASNYGYTF
NA TRBJ1-6 TRBV19 NA TGTGCCAGTAGTACGGGGACATCGAGGGATTCACCCCTCCACTTT CASSTGTSRDSPLHF
TRBD1 TRBJ2-7 TRBV11-3 NA TGTGCCAGCAGCTTAGTCTGGACAGGGTTCGACGAGCAGTACTTC CASSLVWTGFDEQYF
TRBD1 TRBJ2-3 TRBV27 NA TGTGCCAGCAGTTTATGGGACAGTTACACAGATACGCAGTATTTT CASSLWDSYTDTQYF
NA TRBJ2-2 TRBV5-1 NA TGCGCCAGCAGACGGGGGCGGGAGAGGGACCTCACCGGGGAGCTGTTTTTT CASRRGRERDLTGELFF
TRBD1 TRBJ2-1 TRBV10-3 NA TGTGCCATCAGCTCATCCGGGACAGGGAGCAATGAGCAGTTCTTC CAISSSGTGSNEQFF
NA TRBJ2-7 TRBV5-8 NA TGTGCCAGCAGCCCCCACGTCCGGACTGGGCAGTACTTC CASSPHVRTGQYF
TRBD1 TRBJ2-7 TRBV5-8 NA TGTGCCAGCAGCTTGGAGGGACAGGGGGACGACGAGCAGTACTTC CASSLEGQGDDEQYF
NA TRBJ1-2 TRBV10-3 NA TGTGCCGTCAGTACCGAAACACAGGGAACTGGGGGCTACACCTTC CAVSTETQGTGGYTF
NA TRBJ1-1 TRBV2 NA TGTGCCAGCAACCGACTAAGGAACACTGAAGCTTTCTTT CASNRLRNTEAFF
NA TRBJ1-5 TRBV21-1 NA TGTGCCAGCAGCAAAATCGGTACCAATCAGCCCCAGCATTTT CASSKIGTNQPQHF
TRBD1 TRBJ1-3 TRBV6-1 NA TGTGCCAGCAGTGATCCCAGAGACAGGGGGGAAAACACCATATATTTT CASSDPRDRGENTIYF
TRBD2 TRBJ2-3 TRBV19 NA TGTGCCAGTAGTTTGTCTAGCGGGAGATCAGATACGCAGTATTTT CASSLSSGRSDTQYF
TRBD1 TRBJ2-7 TRBV7-9 NA TGTGCCAGCAGCTCCTACTACGGGACAGGGGTTTTCGACGAGCAGTACTTC CASSSYYGTGVFDEQYF
NA TRBJ1-2 TRBV14 NA TGTGCCAGCAGCCAAGACCTAACAGGGAACTATGGCTACACCTTC CASSQDLTGNYGYTF
TRBD1 TRBJ1-1 TRBV28 NA TGTGCCAGCAGTTCTTACACAGGGGGATGGAACACTGAAGCTTTCTTT CASSSYTGGWNTEAFF
NA TRBJ2-3 TRBV9 NA TGTGCCAGCAGCGCTCGGGGGTTTACAGATACGCAGTATTTT CASSARGFTDTQYF
NA TRBJ1-6 TRBV6-4 NA TGTGCCAGCAGCCGACAGGCTCAGGGGCATTCACCCCTCCACTTT CASSRQAQGHSPLHF
NA TRBJ1-2 TRBV21-1 once TGTGCCAGCAGGGCCGGGGGTGGCTACACCTTC CASRAGGGYTF